This TCR beta chain was captured in a study of early T cells in non-severe SARS-CoV-2 infection. For the study at large: The sequenced material was bulk RNA from unsorted whole blood, and its chains were unpaired. Study-level findings and limits: VDJdb matching, biased toward anti-spike CD8 responses, missed private and CD4 specificities.

V shed 5 bases, J shed 8 bases, and the junction held 8 bases outside the gene matches. There are 14 residues in the CDR3. Attachment of unique molecular identifiers was made to individual cDNA molecules. TCRdb itself ran the 5' RACE reads through MiXCR, one entry per CDR3 protein. The sample shows 80,000 to 95,000 distinct CDR3 sequences, approximately 16% of them seen only once. This clonotype was found a few times. Its matching antigen is unknown. V is TRBV12-3 or TRBV12-4 and J is TRBJ2-2, with TRBD1 identical over 7 bases. This receptor was taken from an adult who was a healthcare worker with PCR-confirmed SARS-CoV-2 infection or an uninfected control (not recorded which). Sequencing was performed on whole blood, taken at baseline. CDR3 sequence: CASSPGQVKGELFF. Here the CDR3 DNA reads TGTGCCAGCAGTCCAGGACAGGTTAAGGGGGAGCTGTTTTTT.